Detailed here is one T cell receptor beta chain. Its target is not known. For the second PCR, which ran for roughly 6 to 12 cycles, a sample-barcoded 5' primer and a J-beta primer mix were used. TCRdb used MiXCR to reprocess the 5' RACE reads, holding one entry per CDR3 protein. The sample carries about 600,000 distinct CDR3 sequences, more than 45% recorded once. The trim removed 2 bases at V and 3 bases at J, leaving 12 bases unmatched. Germline V gene data show CDR1 as SEHNR and CDR2 as FQNEAQ (reference sequence). CDR3 length equals 17 residues. The record originates from a study of blood T cells in healthy people across ages. Study-wide results and limits: In long-lived donors, naive CD4+ cell counts and diversity exceeded those of aged donors. PBMC samples, being unsorted, prevented any conclusive comparison of naive and antigen-experienced cells.

Donation came from healthy Caucasian individuals in Russia who were aged roughly 6 to 95. This sequence joins TRBV7-9 and TRBJ1-2; 7 bases agree with TRBD1. This TCR came from a man older than 75 in good health. The sample taken for sequencing was blood. The CDR3 nucleotides are TGTGCCAGCAGCTTATTTGTAGGGGGCACCTCTGACTATGGCTACACCTTC. Translation gives CASSLFVGGTSDYGYTF. Based on the CDR3 plus reference TRBV7-9 and TRBJ1-2, the full variable domain is DTGVSQNPRHKITKRGQNVTFRCDPISEHNRLYWYRQTLGQGPEFLTYFQNEAQLEKSRLLSDRFSAERPKGSFSTLEIQRTEQGDSAMYLCASSLFVGGTSDYGYTFGSGTRLTVV.